The 11 T cell receptor beta chains below were found in one sample sequenced in a study of radiotherapy plus CTLA-4 blockade in lung cancer. Profiled with immunoSEQ multiplex PCR; TCRdb holds only in-frame clones, not every one. Here the sample spans some 110,000 clones, just under 80% being singletons. Source: peripheral blood, taken from a patient treated with radiotherapy plus ipilimumab. The receptors stem from a human donor with non-small cell lung cancer who had a partial response to radiotherapy plus ipilimumab.

V gene TRBV6-1 combines with J gene TRBJ2-5; a weak D match, TRBD1 (6 bases). The germline V gene has CDR1 MNHNS and CDR2 SASEGT. The CDR3 extends over 15 amino acids. The germline V and J ends were trimmed by 6 bases and 2 bases, with 16 bases remaining between them. In DNA, the CDR3 is TGTGCCAGCAGCGCAGGACAGTTAAGGCAAGAGACCCAGTACTTC. As protein: CASSAGQLRQETQYF.

This sequence joins TRBV9 and TRBJ2-6; D possibly corresponds to TRBD1 (6 bases). Germline V gene data show CDR1 as SGDLS and CDR2 as YYNGEE. There are 17 residues in the CDR3. Deletions cut 1 base from V and 2 bases from J, with 13 bases between. The CDR3 region is CASSVNREAPGANVLTF. CDR3 sequence (DNA): TGTGCCAGCAGCGTAAACAGGGAAGCCCCTGGGGCCAACGTCCTGACTTTC. Drawing the rest from reference TRBV9 and TRBJ2-6, the complete variable domain is DSGVTQTPKHLITATGQRVTLRCSPRSGDLSVYWYQQSLDQGLQFLIQYYNGEERAKGNILERFSAQQFPDLHSELNLSSLELGDSALYFCASSVNREAPGANVLTFGAGSRLTVL.

J is TRBJ1-2 and V is TRBV9; 9 bases align to TRBD1. The CDR3 is made up of 14 amino acids. Germline CDR1 is SGDLS and CDR2 is YYNGEE. V shed 3 bases and J 3 bases; nucleotides not matched to a gene: 3. For the CDR3, the DNA is TGTGCCAGCAGCGCGGGACAGGGCGACTATGGCTACACCTTC. Translated: CASSAGQGDYGYTF. Using reference TRBV9 and TRBJ1-2 for the parts outside the CDR3, the full variable domain is DSGVTQTPKHLITATGQRVTLRCSPRSGDLSVYWYQQSLDQGLQFLIQYYNGEERAKGNILERFSAQQFPDLHSELNLSSLELGDSALYFCASSAGQGDYGYTFGSGTRLTVV.

This chain joins TRBV30 and TRBJ1-5; D is uncertain. The V gene's germline CDR1 is GTSNPN and CDR2 SVGIG (reference sequence). This CDR3 has 13 residues. V gave up 0 bases and J gave up 3 bases, with 6 bases separating them. The CDR3 region has the DNA TGTGCCTGGAGTGTGGGCGACAATCAGCCCCAGCATTTT. This gives the protein CAWSVGDNQPQHF.

The genes are TRBV28 and TRBJ1-2; D is ambiguous. In germline, CDR1 is MDHEN, CDR2 SYDVKM. V lost 1 base, J lost 2 bases, and 8 bases lay in between. This CDR3 comprises 14 residues. The chain's CDR3 is CASSLSQRNYGYTF. CDR3 coding DNA: TGTGCCAGCAGTTTATCTCAGAGGAACTATGGCTACACCTTC.

This chain connects TRBV4-1 to TRBJ2-1; 7 bases match TRBD2. J gave up 0 bases and V 0 bases, and 5 bases lay outside the gene matches. This CDR3 region has 17 residues. Per the germline V gene, CDR1 is MGHRA and CDR2 is YSYEKL. CDR3 bases: TGCGCCAGCAGCCAAGATCTACGCGGGAGCTCCTACAATGAGCAGTTCTTC. Its translation is CASSQDLRGSSYNEQFF.

The rearrangement joins TRBV5-1 to TRBJ1-2; D is perhaps TRBD1 (5 bases). From germline, CDR1 is SGHRS and CDR2 YFSETQ. The CDR3 is made up of 14 amino acids. The V end lost 0 bases, the J end lost 6 bases, and 12 bases lay between the germline ends. CDR3: CASSLAETENGYTF. The CDR3 region has the DNA TGCGCCAGCAGCTTGGCCGAGACAGAGAATGGCTACACCTTC.

The chain couples TRBV6-5 to TRBJ2-4, with TRBD2 as a possible D gene (5 bases). Trimming stripped 0 bases from V and 1 base from J, with 10 bases between. The CDR3 length is 16 residues. Germline V gene sequence: CDR1 MNHEY, CDR2 SVGAGI. The CDR3 DNA sequence: TGTGCCAGCAGTTACTCGACTATAGAGGCCAAAAACATTCAGTACTTC. Translating gives CASSYSTIEAKNIQYF.

The J gene is TRBJ2-2, the V gene TRBV5-1; a possible D gene is TRBD2 (5 bases). The CDR3 spans 13 residues. The germline CDR1 and CDR2 sequences are SGHRS and YFSETQ. V lost 6 bases and J lost 1, with 7 bases in between. CDR3 residues: CASNGGNTGELFF. The CDR3 DNA is TGCGCCAGCAACGGAGGGAACACCGGGGAGCTGTTTTTT.

V usage is TRBV11-2 and J usage is TRBJ2-7, with 7 bases fitting TRBD1. From germline, CDR1 is SGHAT and CDR2 FQNNGV. V shed 1 base and J 2 bases; nucleotides not matched to a gene: 2. This CDR3 spans 14 amino acids. The CDR3 protein is CASSLGQGPYEQYF. The DNA for the CDR3 is TGTGCCAGCAGCTTAGGACAGGGACCCTACGAGCAGTACTTC.

The chain couples TRBV19 to TRBJ2-1; TRBD2 aligns across 10 bases. Germline assignment: CDR1 LNHDA and CDR2 SQIVND (reference sequence). V lost 2 bases and J lost 7; bases outside the gene matches: 5. The CDR3 spans 15 residues. CDR3 nucleotides: TGTGCCAGTAGTATACCTAGCGGGAGATATAATGAGCAGTTCTTC. It yields the protein CASSIPSGRYNEQFF.